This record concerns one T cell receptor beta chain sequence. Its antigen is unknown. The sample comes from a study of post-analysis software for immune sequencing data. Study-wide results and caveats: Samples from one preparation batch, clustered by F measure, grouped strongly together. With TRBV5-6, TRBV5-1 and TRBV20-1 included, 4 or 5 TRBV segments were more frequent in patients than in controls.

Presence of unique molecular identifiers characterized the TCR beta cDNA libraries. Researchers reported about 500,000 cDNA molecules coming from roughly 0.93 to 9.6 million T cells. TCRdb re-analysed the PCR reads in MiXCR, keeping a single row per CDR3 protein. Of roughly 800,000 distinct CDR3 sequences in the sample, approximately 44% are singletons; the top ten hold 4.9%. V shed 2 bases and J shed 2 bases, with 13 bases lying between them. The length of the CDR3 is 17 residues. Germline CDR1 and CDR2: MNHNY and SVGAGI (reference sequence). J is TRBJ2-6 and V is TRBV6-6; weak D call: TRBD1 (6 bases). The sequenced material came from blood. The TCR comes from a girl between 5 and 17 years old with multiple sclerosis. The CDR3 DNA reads TGTGCCAGCAGTTACAGGCAGGGGACCCCTGGGGCCAACGTCCTGACTTTC. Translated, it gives CASSYRQGTPGANVLTF.